Listed below are T cell receptor beta chains from one sample, sequenced in a study of T-cell memory formation after mild COVID-19. TCRdb itself ran the 5' RACE reads through MiXCR, one entry per CDR3 protein. The profile shows a few hundred thousand distinct CDR3 sequences, more than 20% of them singletons. Source material: PBMCs or a T cell subset sorted from them (not recorded which). The receptors here all came from an adult woman who had mild COVID-19 (a few samples of this study predate the infection). Cell type and time point are not known. CDR3s include the opening cysteine and the closing phenylalanine or tryptophan. The D gene is left open where the match is weak. Expanded clones are given a class, and other clones once, few, many or no size at all.

D gene: NA; J gene: TRBJ1-1; V gene: TRBV12-3/TRBV12-4; clone size: few; CDR3 length: 12; CDR3 DNA: TGTGCCAGCAGTCCCCGACGGGTTGAAGCTTTCTTT; CDR3 protein: CASSPRRVEAFF
D gene: NA; J gene: TRBJ2-1; V gene: TRBV5-5; clone size: few; CDR3 length: 14; CDR3 DNA: TGTGCCAGCAGCCCCGGAGGGGGGGCCAATGAGCAGTTCTTC; CDR3 protein: CASSPGGGANEQFF
D gene: NA; J gene: TRBJ2-5; V gene: TRBV18; clone size: few; CDR3 length: 16; CDR3 DNA: TGTGCCAGCTCACCATGGATCTGGGGGCGCAGAGAGACCCAGTACTTC; CDR3 protein: CASSPWIWGRRETQYF
D gene: TRBD2; J gene: TRBJ2-7; V gene: TRBV4-2; clone size: NA; CDR3 length: 14; CDR3 DNA: TGTGCCAGCAGCCCCTTAGCGGGAGGGGACGAGCAGTACTTC; CDR3 protein: CASSPLAGGDEQYF
D gene: TRBD1; J gene: TRBJ1-5; V gene: TRBV7-2; clone size: NA; CDR3 length: 14; CDR3 DNA: TGTGCCAGCAGTCTGGGGACAGGCGGACTGCCCCAGCATTTT; CDR3 protein: CASSLGTGGLPQHF
D gene: TRBD2; J gene: TRBJ2-5; V gene: TRBV2; clone size: few; CDR3 length: 18; CDR3 DNA: TGTGCCAGCAGCCTCAGCGGGGGGGTCCTCTCAGGCTTGGAGACCCAGTACTTC; CDR3 protein: CASSLSGGVLSGLETQYF
D gene: NA; J gene: TRBJ2-3; V gene: TRBV15; clone size: once; CDR3 length: 19; CDR3 DNA: TGTGCCACCAGCGGCTGGTCCCGGGACATTATTTTATCGTCGGATACGCAGTATTTT; CDR3 protein: CATSGWSRDIILSSDTQYF
D gene: TRBD2; J gene: TRBJ2-1; V gene: TRBV18; clone size: NA; CDR3 length: 18; CDR3 DNA: TGTGCCAGCTCACCACCTAGCGGGTACTCGAGCTCCTACAATGAGCAGTTCTTC; CDR3 protein: CASSPPSGYSSSYNEQFF
D gene: NA; J gene: TRBJ2-7; V gene: TRBV29-1; clone size: NA; CDR3 length: 12; CDR3 DNA: TGCAGCGCAGCGACACGGTTCTCCGAGCAGTACTTC; CDR3 protein: CSAATRFSEQYF
D gene: NA; J gene: TRBJ2-5; V gene: TRBV27; clone size: few; CDR3 length: 14; CDR3 DNA: TGTGCCAGCAGTTTATCAGGAGGGTACAAGACCCAGTACTTC; CDR3 protein: CASSLSGGYKTQYF
D gene: NA; J gene: TRBJ1-5; V gene: TRBV3-1; clone size: NA; CDR3 length: 16; CDR3 DNA: TGTGCCAGCAGCCGGGATCGTTGGAGGCTAAATCAGCCCCAGCATTTT; CDR3 protein: CASSRDRWRLNQPQHF
D gene: NA; J gene: TRBJ2-5; V gene: TRBV29-1; clone size: NA; CDR3 length: 12; CDR3 DNA: TGCAGCGTTGAAAGGGAGATACAGACCCAGTACTTC; CDR3 protein: CSVEREIQTQYF
D gene: TRBD2; J gene: TRBJ2-7; V gene: TRBV20-1; clone size: NA; CDR3 length: 13; CDR3 DNA: TGCGGCGGGAGAAATCCCCGCTCCTACGAGCAGTACTTC; CDR3 protein: CGGRNPRSYEQYF
D gene: NA; J gene: TRBJ2-7; V gene: TRBV12-3/TRBV12-4; clone size: NA; CDR3 length: 13; CDR3 DNA: TGTGCCAGCAGTTTCCGGGACAACTACGAGCAGTACTTC; CDR3 protein: CASSFRDNYEQYF
D gene: NA; J gene: TRBJ2-1; V gene: TRBV18; clone size: few; CDR3 length: 16; CDR3 DNA: TGTGCCAGCTCACCCCCGGAAACGGGGCGGAACAATGAGCAGTTCTTC; CDR3 protein: CASSPPETGRNNEQFF
D gene: TRBD2; J gene: TRBJ2-5; V gene: TRBV7-9; clone size: NA; CDR3 length: 16; CDR3 DNA: TGTGCCAGCAGCTACCTCCTAGCGGGAGGGCCGAAGACCCAGTACTTC; CDR3 protein: CASSYLLAGGPKTQYF
D gene: TRBD2; J gene: TRBJ2-1; V gene: TRBV20-1; clone size: NA; CDR3 length: 15; CDR3 DNA: TGCAGTGCTCCCCGCGGCGGGGGAGGATCGGATGAGCAGTTCTTC; CDR3 protein: CSAPRGGGGSDEQFF
D gene: TRBD1; J gene: TRBJ1-1; V gene: TRBV27; clone size: NA; CDR3 length: 18; CDR3 DNA: TGTGCCAGCAGCAACCTCCCGGGACAGGGGGAAAGGGGGACTGAAGCTTTCTTT; CDR3 protein: CASSNLPGQGERGTEAFF
D gene: TRBD1; J gene: TRBJ1-2; V gene: TRBV12-3/TRBV12-4; clone size: NA; CDR3 length: 13; CDR3 DNA: TGTGCCAGCCGCAGGGGGACTAACTATGGCTACACCTTC; CDR3 protein: CASRRGTNYGYTF
D gene: TRBD2; J gene: TRBJ2-2; V gene: TRBV20-1; clone size: few; CDR3 length: 14; CDR3 DNA: TGCAGTGCTCCCTGGACTAGCGGGACCGGGGAGCTGTTTTTT; CDR3 protein: CSAPWTSGTGELFF
D gene: NA; J gene: TRBJ2-1; V gene: TRBV6-2/TRBV6-3; clone size: few; CDR3 length: 15; CDR3 DNA: TGTGCCAGCAGTTCACGAGCGGGTCACTACAATGAGCAGTTCTTC; CDR3 protein: CASSSRAGHYNEQFF
D gene: TRBD2; J gene: TRBJ2-7; V gene: TRBV10-3; clone size: NA; CDR3 length: 14; CDR3 DNA: TGTGCCATCAGTGGGGAGGGGATATCCTACGAGCAGTACTTC; CDR3 protein: CAISGEGISYEQYF